Below, 2 T cell receptor beta chains from the same sample are listed, as sequenced in a study of molecular identifiers for immune sequencing clone quantification. TCRdb ran MiXCR on the PCR reads and lists one entry per CDR3 protein. The repertoire holds 85,000 to 100,000 distinct CDR3 sequences, with 20% to 25% as singletons. Sequencing was carried out using naive CD8+ T cells from blood, with Jurkat cell RNA spiked in. As for subset: FACS-sorted CD8+CD4-CCR7+CD45RA+ naive T cells. The receptors were gathered from a human donor in good health. Some libraries in this study had Jurkat cell RNA spiked in.

This clonotype occurred many times. The gene calls are TRBV4-1 and TRBJ2-3; 8 bases agree with TRBD1. Germline trimming cut 4 bases from V and 0 bases from J; bases unmatched to any gene: 15. Germline V gene data show CDR1 as MGHRA and CDR2 as YSYEKL. The CDR3 is made up of 19 amino acids. The CDR3 sequence is CASSPAHPDRGISTDTQYF. CDR3 nucleotides: TGCGCCAGCAGCCCTGCCCACCCAGACAGGGGCATCAGCACAGATACGCAGTATTTT.

This clonotype was observed many times. J is TRBJ1-3 and V is TRBV30; 7 bases match TRBD1. Unmatched junction bases numbered 6, after V lost 2 bases and J lost 2 bases. From germline, CDR1 is GTSNPN and CDR2 SVGIG (reference sequence). The CDR3 has 15 residues. Here the CDR3 reads CAWSTGTAAGNTIYF. Written as DNA, the CDR3 is TGTGCCTGGAGTACCGGGACAGCCGCTGGAAACACCATATATTTT. The full variable domain, with the rest looked up from reference TRBV30 and TRBJ1-3, is SQTIHQWPATLVQPVGSPLSLECTVEGTSNPNLYWYRQAAGRGLQLLFYSVGIGQISSEVPQNLSASRPQDRQFILSSKKLLLSDSGFYLCAWSTGTAAGNTIYFGEGSWLTVV.